This TCR beta chain was identified in a study of blood T cell repertoires in COVID-19. Study in general: From the United States, Italy and Spain came samples of acute and convalescent COVID-19. The cDNA or gDNA used as material had been derived from T cells, B-cell-depleted T cells, or PBMCs.

Adults between roughly 18 and 95 years of age took part from about two dozen US areas. Cohort allocation depended upon clinical history that participants reported. Profiling relied on immunoSEQ multiplex PCR, and the TCRdb table lists in-frame clones only, not all of them. The sample consists of approximately 290,000 clones, nearly 90% of them appearing once. Germline CDR1 and CDR2: MNHEY and SMNVEV (reference sequence). The V gene lost 3 bases and the J gene lost 3 bases, with 6 bases spanning the gap. This CDR3 contains 14 residues. This TCR was recovered from a woman aged 18-29 years with acute COVID-19. What was sequenced was PBMCs or T cells enriched from blood (not recorded which). The rearrangement joins TRBV27 to TRBJ1-6; possible D gene TRBD1, 5 bases. The CDR3, as DNA: TGTGCCAGCAGTTTTAGGGGCTATAATTCACCCCTCCACTTT. Encoded protein: CASSFRGYNSPLHF.